Described below is a single TCR beta chain sequence and its context. Its target is not known. The sample is drawn from a study of CXCR3-negative and CXCR3-positive naive CD8 T cells. Background on the study: Some 130 million TRB reads were obtained in total, which works out to about 1.5 +/- 0.3 million per library.

The CDR3 length is 15 residues. All CD8+ T cell subsets were sorted in triplicate at over 250,000 cells each. Naive CD8+ T lymphocytes were specified as CD45RO-CCR7+CD27+CD95-. General observations from the study: Both naive subsets, CXCR3-negative and CXCR3-positive, displayed similar TRBV-TRBJ usage, unlike memory cells. Hydrophobicity was higher for TRB CDR3s found in CXCR3-positive naive cells than in CXCR3-negative naive cells.

UMI-labeled 5' RACE yielded the TRB cDNA libraries. From the 5' RACE reads, TCRdb lists one entry per CDR3 protein and no DNA. This table holds around 140,000 distinct CDR3 sequences. Sequenced: naive CXCR3+ CD8+ T cells from blood. Documented subset: CD45RO-CCR7+CD27+CD95- naive CD8+ T cells expressing CXCR3 (TNR3+). The chain carries TRBV12-3 or TRBV12-4 and TRBJ2-7; the TCRdb D gene call, TRBD2, has no DNA to confirm it. This receptor was identified in a human donor in good health. Some clones in this sample may be carry-over from other donors' samples. CDR3 loop: CASWTGRASSYEQYF.